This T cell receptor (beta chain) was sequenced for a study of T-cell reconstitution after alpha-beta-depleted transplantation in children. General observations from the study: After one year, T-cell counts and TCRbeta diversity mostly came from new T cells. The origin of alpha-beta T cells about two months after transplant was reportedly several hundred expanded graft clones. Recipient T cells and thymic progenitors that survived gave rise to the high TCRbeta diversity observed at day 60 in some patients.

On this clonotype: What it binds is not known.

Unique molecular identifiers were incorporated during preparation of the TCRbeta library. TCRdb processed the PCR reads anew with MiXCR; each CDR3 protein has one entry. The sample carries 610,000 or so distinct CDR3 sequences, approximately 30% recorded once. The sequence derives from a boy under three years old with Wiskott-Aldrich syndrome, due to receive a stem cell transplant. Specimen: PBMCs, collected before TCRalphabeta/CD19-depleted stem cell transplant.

CDR3 in amino acids: CASSLSSEGREQYF. In DNA form, the CDR3 reads TGTGCCAGCAGCTTGAGTTCAGAAGGGAGAGAGCAGTACTTC. This chain connects TRBV5-6 to TRBJ2-7, with D possibly being TRBD2 (5 bases). The CDR3 contains 14 residues. The germline V gene has CDR1 SGHDT and CDR2 YYEEEE. V gave up 1 base and J gave up 7 bases, with 15 bases separating them.